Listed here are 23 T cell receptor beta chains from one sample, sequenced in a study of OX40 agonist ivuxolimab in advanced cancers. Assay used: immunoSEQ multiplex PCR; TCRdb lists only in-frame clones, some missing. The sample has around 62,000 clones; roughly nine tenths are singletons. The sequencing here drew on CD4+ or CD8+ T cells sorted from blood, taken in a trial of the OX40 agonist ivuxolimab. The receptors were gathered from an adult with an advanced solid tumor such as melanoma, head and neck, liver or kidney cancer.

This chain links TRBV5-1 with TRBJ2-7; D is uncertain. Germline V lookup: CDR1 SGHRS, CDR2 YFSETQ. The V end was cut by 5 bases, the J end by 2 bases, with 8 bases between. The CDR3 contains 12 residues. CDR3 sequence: CASSAEPYEQYF. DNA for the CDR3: TGCGCCAGCAGTGCGGAGCCCTACGAGCAGTACTTC.

CDR3 nucleotide sequence: TGCGCCAGCAGCTCACTCCCGACAGGGCTGAACACTGAAGCTTTCTTT. As protein: CASSSLPTGLNTEAFF. The V gene is TRBV5-1, the J gene TRBJ1-1; 7 bases line up with TRBD1. The V segment lost 3 bases and the J segment 0 bases; nucleotides outside the gene matches: 8. This CDR3 has 16 amino acids. Per the germline V gene, CDR1 is SGHRS and CDR2 is YFSETQ.

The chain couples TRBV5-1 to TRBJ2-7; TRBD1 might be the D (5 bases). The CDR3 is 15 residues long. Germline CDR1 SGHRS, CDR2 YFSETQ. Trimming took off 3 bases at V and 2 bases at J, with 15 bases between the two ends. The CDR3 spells CASSSPQAEPYEQYF. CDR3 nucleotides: TGCGCCAGCAGCTCACCACAGGCCGAGCCCTACGAGCAGTACTTC. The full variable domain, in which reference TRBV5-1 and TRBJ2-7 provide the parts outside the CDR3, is KAGVTQTPRYLIKTRGQQVTLSCSPISGHRSVSWYQQTPGQGLQFLFEYFSETQRNKGNFPGRFSGRQFSNSRSEMNVSTLELGDSALYLCASSSPQAEPYEQYFGPGTRLTVT.

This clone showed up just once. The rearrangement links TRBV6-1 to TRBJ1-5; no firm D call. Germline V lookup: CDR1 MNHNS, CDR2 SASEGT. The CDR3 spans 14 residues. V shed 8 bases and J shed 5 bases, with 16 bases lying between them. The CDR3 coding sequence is TGTGCCAGCCGTAGATGGCAGAGAGATCAGCCCCAGCATTTT. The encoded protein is CASRRWQRDQPQHF.

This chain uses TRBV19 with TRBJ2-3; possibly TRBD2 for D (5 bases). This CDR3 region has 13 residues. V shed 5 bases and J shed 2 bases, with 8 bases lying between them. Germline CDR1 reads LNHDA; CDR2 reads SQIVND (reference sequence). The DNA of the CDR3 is TGTGCCAGTAGTTCCGGGAACACAGATACGCAGTATTTT. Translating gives CASSSGNTDTQYF.

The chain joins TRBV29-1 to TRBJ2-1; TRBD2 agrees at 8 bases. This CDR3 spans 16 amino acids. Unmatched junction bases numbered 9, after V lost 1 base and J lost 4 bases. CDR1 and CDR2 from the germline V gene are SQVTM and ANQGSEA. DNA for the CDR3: TGCAGCGTTGAAGGAGGCGGTAGCGGGGTATACAATGAGCAGTTCTTC. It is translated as CSVEGGGSGVYNEQFF.

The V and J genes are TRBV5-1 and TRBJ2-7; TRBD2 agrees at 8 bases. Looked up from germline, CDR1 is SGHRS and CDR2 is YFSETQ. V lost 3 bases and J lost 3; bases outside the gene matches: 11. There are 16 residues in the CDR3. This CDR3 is CASSSGGGGSFYEQYF. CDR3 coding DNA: TGCGCCAGCAGCTCGGGAGGGGGAGGATCATTCTACGAGCAGTACTTC.

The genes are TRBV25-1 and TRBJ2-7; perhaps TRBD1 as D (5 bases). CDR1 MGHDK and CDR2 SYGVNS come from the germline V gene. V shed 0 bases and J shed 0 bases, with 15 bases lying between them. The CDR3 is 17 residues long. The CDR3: CASSEYMAQDNSYEQYF. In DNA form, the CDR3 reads TGTGCCAGCAGTGAATATATGGCGCAGGACAACTCCTACGAGCAGTACTTC.

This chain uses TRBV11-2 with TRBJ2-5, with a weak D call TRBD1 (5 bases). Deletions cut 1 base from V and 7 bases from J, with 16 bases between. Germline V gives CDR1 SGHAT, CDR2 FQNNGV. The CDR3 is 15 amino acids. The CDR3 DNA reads TGTGCCAGCAGCTTAGGCCAGGGCCTGGTGGTGACCCAGTACTTC. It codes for CASSLGQGLVVTQYF.

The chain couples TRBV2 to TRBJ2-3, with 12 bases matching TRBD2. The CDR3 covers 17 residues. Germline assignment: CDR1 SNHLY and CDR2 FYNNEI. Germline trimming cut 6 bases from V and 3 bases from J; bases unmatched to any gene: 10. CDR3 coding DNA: TGTGCCAGCAGAGATTACCGACTAGCGGGAGAGACAGATACGCAGTATTTT. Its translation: CASRDYRLAGETDTQYF.

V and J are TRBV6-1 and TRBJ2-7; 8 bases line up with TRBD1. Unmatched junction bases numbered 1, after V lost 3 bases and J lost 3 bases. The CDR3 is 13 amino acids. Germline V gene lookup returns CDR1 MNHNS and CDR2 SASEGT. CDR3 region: CASSDRGHYEQYF. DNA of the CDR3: TGTGCCAGCAGTGACAGGGGGCACTACGAGCAGTACTTC.

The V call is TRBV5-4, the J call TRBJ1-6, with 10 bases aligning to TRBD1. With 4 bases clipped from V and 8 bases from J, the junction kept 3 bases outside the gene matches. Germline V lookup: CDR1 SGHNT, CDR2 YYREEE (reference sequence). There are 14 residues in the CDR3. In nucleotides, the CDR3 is TGTGCCAGCAGCCATGGACAGGGGGATTCACCCCTCCACTTT. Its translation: CASSHGQGDSPLHF.

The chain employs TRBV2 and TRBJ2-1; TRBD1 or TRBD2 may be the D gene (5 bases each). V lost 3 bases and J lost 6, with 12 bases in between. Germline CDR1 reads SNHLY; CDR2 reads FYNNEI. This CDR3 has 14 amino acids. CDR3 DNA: TGTGCCAGCAGTGACCCGGGACGGATCAATGAGCAGTTCTTC. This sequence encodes CASSDPGRINEQFF.

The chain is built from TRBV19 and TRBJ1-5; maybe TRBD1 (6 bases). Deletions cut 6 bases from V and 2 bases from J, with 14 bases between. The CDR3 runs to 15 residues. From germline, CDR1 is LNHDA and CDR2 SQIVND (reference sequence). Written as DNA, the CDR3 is TGTGCCAGTAGCCAGGACAGCCACGGCAATCAGCCCCAGCATTTT. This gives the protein CASSQDSHGNQPQHF.

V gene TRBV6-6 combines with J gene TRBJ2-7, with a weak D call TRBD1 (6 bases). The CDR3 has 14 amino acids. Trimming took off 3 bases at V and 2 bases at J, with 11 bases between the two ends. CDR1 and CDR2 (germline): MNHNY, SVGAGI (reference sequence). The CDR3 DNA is TGTGCCAGCAGTTATGGCCAGGGGCCCTACGAGCAGTACTTC. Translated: CASSYGQGPYEQYF.

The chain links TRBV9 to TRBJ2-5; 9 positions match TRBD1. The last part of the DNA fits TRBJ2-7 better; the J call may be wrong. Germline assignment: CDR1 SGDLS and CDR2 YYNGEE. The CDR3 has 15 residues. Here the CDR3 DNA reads TGTGCCAGCAGCGTCGAACCGGGACAGGGCTCCGAGCAGTACTTC. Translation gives CASSVEPGQGSEQYF.

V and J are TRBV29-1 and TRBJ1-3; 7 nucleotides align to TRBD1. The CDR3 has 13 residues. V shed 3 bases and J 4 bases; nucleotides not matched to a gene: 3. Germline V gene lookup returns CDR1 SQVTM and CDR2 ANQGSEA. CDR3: CSVEAGGGNTIYF. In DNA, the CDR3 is TGCAGCGTTGAGGCAGGGGGGGGAAACACCATATATTTT.

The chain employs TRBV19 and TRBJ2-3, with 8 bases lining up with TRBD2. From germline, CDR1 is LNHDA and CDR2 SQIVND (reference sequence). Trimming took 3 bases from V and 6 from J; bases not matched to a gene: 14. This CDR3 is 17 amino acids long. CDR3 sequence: CASSMASGPNMRDTQYF. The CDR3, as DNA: TGTGCCAGTAGTATGGCTAGCGGGCCCAATATGCGGGATACGCAGTATTTT.

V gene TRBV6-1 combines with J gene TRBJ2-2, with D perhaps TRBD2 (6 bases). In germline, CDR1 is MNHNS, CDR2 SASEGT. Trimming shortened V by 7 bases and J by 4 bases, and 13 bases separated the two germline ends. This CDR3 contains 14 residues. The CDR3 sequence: CASIGLRGTGELFF. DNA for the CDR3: TGTGCCAGCATTGGACTGCGGGGCACCGGGGAGCTGTTTTTT.

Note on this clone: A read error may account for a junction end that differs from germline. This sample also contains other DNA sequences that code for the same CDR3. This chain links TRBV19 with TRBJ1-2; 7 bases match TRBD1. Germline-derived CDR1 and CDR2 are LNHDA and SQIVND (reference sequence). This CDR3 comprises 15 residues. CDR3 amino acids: CASSIGVRGAVGYTF. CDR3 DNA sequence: TGTGCCAGTAGTATCGGGGTCAGGGGGGCTGTCGGCTACACCTTT.

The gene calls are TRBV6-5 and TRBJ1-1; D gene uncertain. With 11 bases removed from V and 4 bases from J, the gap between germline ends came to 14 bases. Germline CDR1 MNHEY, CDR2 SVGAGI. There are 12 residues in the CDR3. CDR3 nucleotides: TGTGCCGTCCGTGGGGTAGGCACTGAAGCTTTCTTT. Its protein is CAVRGVGTEAFF.

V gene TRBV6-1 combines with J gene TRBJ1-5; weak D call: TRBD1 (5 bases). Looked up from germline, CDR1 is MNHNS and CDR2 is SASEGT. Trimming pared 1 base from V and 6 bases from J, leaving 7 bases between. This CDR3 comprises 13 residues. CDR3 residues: CASSEGGGQPQHF. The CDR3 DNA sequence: TGTGCCAGCAGTGAAGGGGGCGGTCAGCCCCAGCATTTT.

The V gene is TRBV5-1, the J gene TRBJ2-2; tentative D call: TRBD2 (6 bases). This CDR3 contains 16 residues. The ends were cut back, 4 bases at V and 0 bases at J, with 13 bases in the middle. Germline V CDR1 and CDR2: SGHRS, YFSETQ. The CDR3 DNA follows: TGCGCCAGCAGCGTCCGGGACTTCCCGAACACCGGGGAGCTGTTTTTT. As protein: CASSVRDFPNTGELFF. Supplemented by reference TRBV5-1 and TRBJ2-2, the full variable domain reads KAGVTQTPRYLIKTRGQQVTLSCSPISGHRSVSWYQQTPGQGLQFLFEYFSETQRNKGNFPGRFSGRQFSNSRSEMNVSTLELGDSALYLCASSVRDFPNTGELFFGEGSRLTVL.